This T cell receptor beta chain was obtained from a study of blood T cell repertoires in COVID-19. Turning to the study itself: COVID-19 samples, acute and convalescent, were from the United States, Italy and Spain. Sample material is recorded as cDNA or gDNA derived from T cells, B-cell-depleted T cells, or PBMCs.

The CDR3 sequence is 13 residues long. V was cut by 8 bases and J by 4 bases, with 14 bases left in between. Methods used by the authors: Using reference gene primer amplification, nucleated cell counts were estimated. Profiling relied on immunoSEQ multiplex PCR, and the TCRdb table lists in-frame clones only, not all of them. The DNA was the basis for D and trimming; V, J and clone size are from that table. The data show about 250,000 clones, approximately 83% seen once. Input material: peripheral blood. This TCR was recovered from a human donor in a cohort sampled during active COVID-19. The V and J genes are TRBV12-3 or TRBV12-4 and TRBJ1-1, with D possibly TRBD1 on 5 matching bases. Written as DNA, the CDR3 is TGTGCCAGCCGGAGGGGAAGGACCACTGAAGCTTTCTTT. Protein sequence: CASRRGRTTEAFF.